The 3 T cell receptor beta chains given below trace back to one sample, sequenced in a study of CD8+ T cells in alopecia areata. Stated treatment: oral pan-JAK inhibitor, 5-10 mg twice daily. Extraction and reverse transcription of RNA yielded cDNA as the sequencing template. Measured with immunoSEQ multiplex PCR; TCRdb has only the in-frame clones, and not every one. The sample has 150,000 to 250,000 clones, nearly 60% seen once. The sample consisted of CD4+ T cells sorted from blood, taken at week 24, from a patient treated with tofacitinib. The receptor source for this set is a human donor with alopecia areata.

This clone was observed once. The gene calls are TRBV4-2 and TRBJ2-3, with 13 bases fitting TRBD2. This CDR3 region has 16 residues. Germline V gene sequence: CDR1 LGHNA, CDR2 YNFKEQ. Unmatched junction bases numbered 6, after V lost 4 bases and J lost 5 bases. The CDR3 spells CASSPGTSGDLDTQYF. The CDR3 DNA reads as TGTGCCAGCAGCCCCGGGACTAGCGGGGATCTAGATACGCAGTATTTT.

The chain is built from TRBV4-3 and TRBJ2-4; no clear D gene. V was cut by 1 base and J by 0 bases, with 4 bases left in between. CDR3 size: 14 residues. Germline V gene data show CDR1 as LGHNA and CDR2 as YSLEER. The CDR3 DNA is TGCGCCAGCAGCCAAGGGGTAGCCAAAAACATTCAGTACTTC. Its translation is CASSQGVAKNIQYF.

V usage is TRBV28 and J usage is TRBJ1-2; D is perhaps TRBD1 (5 bases). The CDR3 sequence is 15 residues long. Germline-derived CDR1 and CDR2 are MDHEN and SYDVKM. The V gene lost 3 bases and the J gene lost 4 bases, with 15 bases spanning the gap. The CDR3 spells CASSFTISGVYGYTF. The DNA of the CDR3 is TGTGCCAGCAGTTTTACTATATCGGGGGTCTATGGCTACACCTTC.